What follows is one T cell receptor beta chain and its context. What it binds is unknown. This entry comes from a study of T cell responses to AZD1222 COVID-19 vaccine. Regarding the study as a whole: Clonal diversity was possibly underestimated, and white British individuals and females predominated among donors. Across the whole spike, CD4 TCRs peaked at regions 160-218 and 743-854.

The germline V gene has CDR1 SGHDN and CDR2 FVKESK. CDR3 size: 17 residues. Deletions cut 0 bases from V and 8 bases from J, with 20 bases between. Sequenced by immunoSEQ multiplex PCR; TCRdb stores in-frame clones only, minus some. The table lists 110,000 or so clones, about 88% of them singletons. The material was peripheral blood, obtained on day 0 of AZD1222 vaccination. The clonotype comes from an adult in good health. The chain uses TRBV14 and TRBJ1-3, with a weak D call TRBD1 (5 bases). The CDR3 DNA is TGTGCCAGCAGCCAAGATTTGGCAGGGTGGCGGAGGGACACCATATATTTT. It is translated as CASSQDLAGWRRDTIYF.